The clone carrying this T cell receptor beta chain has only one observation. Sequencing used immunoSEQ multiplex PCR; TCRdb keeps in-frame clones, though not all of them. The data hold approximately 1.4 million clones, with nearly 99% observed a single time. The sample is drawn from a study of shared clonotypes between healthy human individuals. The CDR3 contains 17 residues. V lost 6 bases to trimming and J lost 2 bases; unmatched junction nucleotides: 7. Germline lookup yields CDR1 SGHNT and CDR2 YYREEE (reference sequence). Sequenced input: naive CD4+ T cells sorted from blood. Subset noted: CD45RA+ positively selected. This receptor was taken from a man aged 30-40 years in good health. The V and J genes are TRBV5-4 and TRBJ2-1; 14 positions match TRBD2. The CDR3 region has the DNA TGTGCCAGCATGGGGACTAGCGGGAGTGTGGCCTACAATGAGCAGTTCTTC. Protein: CASMGTSGSVAYNEQFF.